The TCR beta chain described here comes from a study of blood T cell repertoires in COVID-19. Study information: PBMCs, B-cell-depleted T cells, or T cells were the source of the cDNA or gDNA that made up the material.

In the original analysis: Amplification of reference gene primers was used by the study to estimate nucleated cell counts. Some clones are missing from TCRdb's copy, which holds only in-frame ones; the method was immunoSEQ multiplex PCR. V and J calls and clone size are as listed in that table; D and trimming were resolved from the DNA. The top ten hold around a sixth of the sample, which has about 250,000 clones, 80% to 90% seen once. Germline lookup yields CDR1 SGHDT and CDR2 YYEEEE. The V gene lost 0 bases and the J gene lost 1 base, with 14 bases spanning the gap. The CDR3 loop spans 17 amino acids.

The V and J genes are TRBV5-6 and TRBJ2-4; D is ambiguous. This receptor was taken from a man aged 18-30 years who had recovered from COVID-19. The sequencing sample was made of PBMCs or T cells enriched from blood (not recorded which). This CDR3 is CASSLALAYQAKNIQYF. The CDR3 DNA sequence: TGTGCCAGCAGCTTGGCCTTGGCATATCAGGCCAAAAACATTCAGTACTTC. The complete variable domain, with remaining parts taken from reference TRBV5-6 and TRBJ2-4, reads DAGVTQSPTHLIKTRGQQVTLRCSPKSGHDTVSWYQQALGQGPQFIFQYYEEEERQRGNFPDRFSGHQFPNYSSELNVNALLLGDSALYLCASSLALAYQAKNIQYFGAGTRLSVL.